The subject of this entry is one TCR beta chain. Preparing the TCRbeta library involved the use of unique molecular identifiers. TCRdb reanalysed the PCR reads using MiXCR and keeps one entry per CDR3 protein. The sample holds around 380,000 distinct CDR3 sequences, approximately 10% seen once. The CDR3 length is 16 residues. Germline CDR1 reads DFQATT; CDR2 reads SNEGSKA (reference sequence). Germline trimming cut 5 bases from V and 1 base from J; bases unmatched to any gene: 9. This entry comes from a study of T-cell reconstitution after alpha-beta-depleted transplantation in children. V is TRBV20-1 and J is TRBJ2-3, with 10 nucleotides matching TRBD2. The receptor was isolated from a human donor who donated a stem cell graft to a child with acute myeloid leukemia. Sequenced here: PBMCs from the stem cell graft donor, sampled from the stem cell graft. This chain's CDR3 is CSAGAGGGRGTDTQYF. The CDR3 region has the DNA TGCAGTGCTGGAGCGGGAGGGGGACGGGGCACAGATACGCAGTATTTT.